This is a list of T cell receptor beta chains from one sample in a study of CD8+CD57+ T cells in acquired aplastic anemia. TCRdb recomputed calls from the reads with MiXCR, one row per CDR3 protein. In the table there are about 200,000 distinct CDR3 sequences, less than 75% of which are singletons. Source material: sorted CD4+, CD8+, or CD8+CD57+ T cells (not recorded which) from PBMCs. The receptor source for this set is a human donor with aplastic anemia. Each CDR3 is given with its conserved first and last residue. Each record gives: D gene, V gene, CDR3 length, clone size, J gene, CDR3 protein, CDR3 DNA. A D gene is named only where the DNA matches it firmly. Only part of the rows carry a size: once, few, many, or a class if the clone is expanded.

NA	TRBV2	16	NA	TRBJ2-5	CASSSRTARTGETQYF	TGTGCCAGCAGTTCCCGGACAGCTCGGACGGGGGAGACCCAGTACTTC
TRBD1	TRBV15	13	NA	TRBJ2-1	CATSRQGAAEQFF	TGTGCCACCAGCAGACAGGGGGCAGCCGAGCAGTTCTTC
TRBD2	TRBV20-1	14	NA	TRBJ2-1	CSARDLAGANEQFF	TGCAGTGCTAGAGATTTGGCGGGAGCGAATGAGCAGTTCTTC
NA	TRBV20-1	13	NA	TRBJ2-1	CSAGGALNNEQFF	TGCAGTGCTGGGGGGGCACTAAACAATGAGCAGTTCTTC
NA	TRBV7-8	13	NA	TRBJ2-1	CASSLDRILEQFF	TGTGCCAGCAGCCTTGACAGGATCCTTGAGCAGTTCTTC
NA	TRBV7-8	16	NA	TRBJ2-7	CASSLAAGVSSYEQYF	TGTGCCAGCAGCTTAGCGGCAGGGGTAAGCTCCTACGAGCAGTACTTC
NA	TRBV7-2	13	NA	TRBJ2-2	CASSLTTLRELFF	TGTGCCAGCAGCTTAACGACTCTCCGGGAGCTGTTTTTT
NA	TRBV7-2	15	many	TRBJ2-3	CASSLSGGAADTQYF	TGTGCCAGCAGCTTAAGTGGGGGGGCCGCAGATACGCAGTATTTT
NA	TRBV10-3	16	NA	TRBJ1-3	CAISEPSRLRGNTIYF	TGTGCCATCAGTGAGCCGAGTAGGTTACGTGGAAACACCATATATTTT
NA	TRBV12-3/TRBV12-4	15	many	TRBJ2-3	CASNQDGGRPDTQYF	TGTGCCAGCAACCAGGATGGGGGGCGGCCAGATACGCAGTATTTT
NA	TRBV9	15	NA	TRBJ2-2	CASSVGGSWTGELFF	TGTGCCAGCAGCGTAGGGGGTAGCTGGACCGGGGAGCTGTTTTTT
NA	TRBV20-1	14	NA	TRBJ1-6	CSARGGLYNSPLHF	TGCAGTGCTAGAGGAGGCTTATATAATTCACCCCTCCACTTT
NA	TRBV14	14	NA	TRBJ1-2	CASSQDKQFYGYTF	TGTGCCAGCAGCCAAGATAAACAGTTTTATGGCTACACCTTC
NA	TRBV20-1	12	NA	TRBJ2-3	CSALKGTDTQYF	TGCAGTGCCTTGAAAGGGACAGATACGCAGTATTTT
TRBD1	TRBV11-2	15	NA	TRBJ2-5	CASSLFRDRGETQYF	TGTGCCAGCAGCTTATTCCGGGACAGGGGAGAGACCCAGTACTTC
NA	TRBV10-3	12	NA	TRBJ1-4	CAIGNPNEKLFF	TGTGCCATCGGAAACCCCAATGAAAAACTGTTTTTT
TRBD1	TRBV20-1	14	NA	TRBJ1-6	CSARVGTAYTPLHF	TGCAGTGCTAGAGTCGGGACAGCTTATACACCCCTCCACTTT